This entry concerns a single T cell receptor beta chain. These data are taken from a study of blood T cell repertoires in COVID-19. Data came from immunoSEQ multiplex PCR; TCRdb stores just in-frame clones and leaves some out. Of under 250,000 clones listed, around 81% are singletons. The material sequenced was peripheral blood. The receptor was isolated from an older woman with acute or convalescent COVID-19.

The CDR3 coding sequence is TGTGCCAGCAGCCCTTGGGACTCTTCTCTTAACTATGGCTACACCTTC. Translating it yields CASSPWDSSLNYGYTF. This chain uses TRBV27 with TRBJ1-2; possibly TRBD1 for D (5 bases). This CDR3 is 16 amino acids long. V was cut by 6 bases and J by 1 base, with 18 bases left in between. CDR1 and CDR2 from the germline V gene are MNHEY and SMNVEV (reference sequence).